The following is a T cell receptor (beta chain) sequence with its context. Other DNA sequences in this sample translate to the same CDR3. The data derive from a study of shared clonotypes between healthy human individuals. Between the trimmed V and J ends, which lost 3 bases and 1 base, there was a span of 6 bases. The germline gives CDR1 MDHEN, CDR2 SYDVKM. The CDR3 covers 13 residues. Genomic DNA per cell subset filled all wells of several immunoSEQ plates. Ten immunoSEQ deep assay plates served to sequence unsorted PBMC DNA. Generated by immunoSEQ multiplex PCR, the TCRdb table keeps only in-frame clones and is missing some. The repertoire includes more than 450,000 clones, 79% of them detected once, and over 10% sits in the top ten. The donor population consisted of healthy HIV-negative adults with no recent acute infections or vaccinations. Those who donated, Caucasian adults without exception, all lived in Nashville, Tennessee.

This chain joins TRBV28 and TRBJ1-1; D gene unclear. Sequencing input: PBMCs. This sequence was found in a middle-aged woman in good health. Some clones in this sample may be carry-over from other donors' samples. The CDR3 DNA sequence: TGTGCCAGCAGTTTGACCTCGAACACTGAAGCTTTCTTT. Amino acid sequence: CASSLTSNTEAFF. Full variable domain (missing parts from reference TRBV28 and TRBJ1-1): DVKVTQSSRYLVKRTGEKVFLECVQDMDHENMFWYRQDPGLGLRLIYFSYDVKMKEKGDIPEGYSVSREKKERFSLILESASTNQTSMYLCASSLTSNTEAFFGQGTRLTVV.